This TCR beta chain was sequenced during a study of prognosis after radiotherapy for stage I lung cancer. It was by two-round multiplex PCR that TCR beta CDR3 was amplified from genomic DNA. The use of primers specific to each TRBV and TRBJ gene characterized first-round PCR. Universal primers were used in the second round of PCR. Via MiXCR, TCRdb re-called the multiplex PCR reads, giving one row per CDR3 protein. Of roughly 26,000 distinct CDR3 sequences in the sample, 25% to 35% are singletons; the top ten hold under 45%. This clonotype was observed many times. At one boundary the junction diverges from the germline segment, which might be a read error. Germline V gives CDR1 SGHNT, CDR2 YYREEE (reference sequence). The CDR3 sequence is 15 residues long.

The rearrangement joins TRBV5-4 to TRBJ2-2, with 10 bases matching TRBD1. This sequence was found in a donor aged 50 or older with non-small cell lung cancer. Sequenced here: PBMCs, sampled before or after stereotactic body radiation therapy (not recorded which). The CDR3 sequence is CASSLGGQGTGELFF. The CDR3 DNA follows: TGTGCCAGCAGTTTGGGGGGACAGGGGACCGGGGAGCTGTTTTTT.